What follows are 2 T cell receptor beta chains derived from one specimen sequenced in a study of shared clonotypes between healthy human individuals. This table comes from immunoSEQ multiplex PCR, and its TCRdb copy is limited to in-frame clones, with some not included. The sample has about 2.2 million clones, 85% to 95% seen once. Naive CD8 isolation took CD45RO-negative cells positively selected for CCR7 and excluded terminally differentiated effector memory CD45RA+ cells. Sequenced input: naive CD8+ T cells from PBMCs. The receptors here all came from a man younger than 35 in good health. Some clones in this sample may be carry-over from other donors' samples.

The rearrangement joins TRBV7-9 to TRBJ2-1; 10 nucleotides align to TRBD2. CDR1 is SEHNR and CDR2 is FQNEAQ in the germline V gene (reference sequence). Trimming took 5 bases from V and 0 from J; bases not matched to a gene: 7. This CDR3 has 17 residues. The CDR3, as DNA: TGTGCCAGCAGCCAAGGGCCTAGCGGGAGCTCCTACAATGAGCAGTTCTTC. It specifies CASSQGPSGSSYNEQFF.

This sequence joins TRBV19 and TRBJ2-7; D is perhaps TRBD1 or TRBD2 (6 bases each). The V end lost 6 bases, the J end lost 6 bases, and 21 bases lay between the germline ends. Germline lookup yields CDR1 LNHDA and CDR2 SQIVND (reference sequence). The CDR3 length is 15 residues. In nucleotides, the CDR3 is TGTGCCAGTAGCCTTCGGGGGCCTCCCCCGCCCGAGCAGTACTTC. This encodes CASSLRGPPPPEQYF.